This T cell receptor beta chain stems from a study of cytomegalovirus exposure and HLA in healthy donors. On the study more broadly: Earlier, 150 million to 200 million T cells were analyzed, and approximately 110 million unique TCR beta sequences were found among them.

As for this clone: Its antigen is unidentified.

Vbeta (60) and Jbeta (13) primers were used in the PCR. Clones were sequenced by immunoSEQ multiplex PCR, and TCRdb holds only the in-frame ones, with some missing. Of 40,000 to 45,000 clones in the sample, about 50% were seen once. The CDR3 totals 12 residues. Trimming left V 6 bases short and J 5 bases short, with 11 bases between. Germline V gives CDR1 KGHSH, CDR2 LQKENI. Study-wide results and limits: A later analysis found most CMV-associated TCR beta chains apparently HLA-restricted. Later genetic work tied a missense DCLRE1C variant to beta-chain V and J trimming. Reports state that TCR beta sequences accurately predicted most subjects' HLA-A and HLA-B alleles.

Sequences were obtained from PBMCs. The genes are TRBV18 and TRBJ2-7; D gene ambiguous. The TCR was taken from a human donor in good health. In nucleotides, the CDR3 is TGTGCCAGCTCTAACCAACGGGACGAGCAGTACTTC. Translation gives CASSNQRDEQYF. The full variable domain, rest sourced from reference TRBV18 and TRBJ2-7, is NAGVMQNPRHLVRRRGQEARLRCSPMKGHSHVYWYRQLPEEGLKFMVYLQKENIIDESGMPKERFSAEFPKEGPSILRIQQVVRGDSAAYFCASSNQRDEQYFGPGTRLTVT.